One T cell receptor (beta chain) is described in this entry. What it binds is unknown. Constant-segment primers and 5'RACE yielded cDNA libraries for TCR alpha and TCR beta, each carrying sample barcodes and UMIs. Using its own MiXCR run on the 5' RACE reads, TCRdb lists one record per CDR3 protein. The data show 290,000 or so distinct CDR3 sequences, roughly 19% seen once. This sample was taken from a study of T-cell memory formation after mild COVID-19. The ends lost 9 bases at V and 5 bases at J; junction bases unmatched: 9. Germline V CDR1 and CDR2: SGHNT, YYREEE (reference sequence). CDR3 length equals 14 residues. Findings and caveats of the study: The authors did not confirm SARS-CoV-2 specificity of second-wave clones peaking day 37. Largely, contracting CD4+ clones fell within CM and EM, and contracting CD8+ clones within EMRA.

The material sequenced was PBMCs or a T cell subset sorted from them (not recorded which). The genes are TRBV5-4 and TRBJ2-1, with 9 bases fitting TRBD1. The sequence was obtained from a man between 18 and 29 years old who had mild COVID-19 (a few samples of this study predate the infection). Cell type and time point are not known. The CDR3 region has the DNA TGTGCCACTGCCGGGACAGGGATGGACAATGAGCAGTTCTTC. Translation: CATAGTGMDNEQFF.